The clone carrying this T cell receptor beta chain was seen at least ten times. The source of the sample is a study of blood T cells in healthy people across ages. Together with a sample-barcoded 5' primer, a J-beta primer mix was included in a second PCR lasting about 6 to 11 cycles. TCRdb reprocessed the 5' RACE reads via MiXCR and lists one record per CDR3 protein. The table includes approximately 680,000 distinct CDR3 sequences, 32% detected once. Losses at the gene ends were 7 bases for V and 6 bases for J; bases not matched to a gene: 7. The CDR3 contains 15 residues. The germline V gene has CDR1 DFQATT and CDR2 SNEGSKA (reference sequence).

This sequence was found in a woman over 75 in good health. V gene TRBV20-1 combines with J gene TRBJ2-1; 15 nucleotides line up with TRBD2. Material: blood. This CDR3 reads CSGGLAGGLGNEQFF. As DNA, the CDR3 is TGCAGTGGTGGACTAGCGGGGGGGCTCGGCAATGAGCAGTTCTTC.